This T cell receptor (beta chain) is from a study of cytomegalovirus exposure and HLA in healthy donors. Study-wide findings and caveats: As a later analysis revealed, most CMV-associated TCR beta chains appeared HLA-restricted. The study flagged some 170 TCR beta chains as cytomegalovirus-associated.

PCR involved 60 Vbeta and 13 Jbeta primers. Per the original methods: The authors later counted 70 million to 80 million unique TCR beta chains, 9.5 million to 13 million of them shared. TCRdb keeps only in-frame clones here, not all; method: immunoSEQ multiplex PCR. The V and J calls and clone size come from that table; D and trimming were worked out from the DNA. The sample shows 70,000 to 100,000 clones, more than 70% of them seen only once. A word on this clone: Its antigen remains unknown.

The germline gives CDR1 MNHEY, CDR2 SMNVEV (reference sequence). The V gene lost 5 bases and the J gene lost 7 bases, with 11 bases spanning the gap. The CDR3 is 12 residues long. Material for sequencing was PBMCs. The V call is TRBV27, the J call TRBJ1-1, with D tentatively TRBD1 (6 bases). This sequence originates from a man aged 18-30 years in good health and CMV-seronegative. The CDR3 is CASSKGGDEAFF. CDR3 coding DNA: TGTGCCAGCAGTAAGGGGGGGGATGAAGCTTTCTTT.